The 18 T cell receptor beta chains listed next were all sequenced from one sample in a study of Ad26.COV2.S vaccination and SARS-CoV-2 variants. Assay: immunoSEQ multiplex PCR; the TCRdb copy retains only in-frame clones and omits some. The sample records about 350,000 clones, about nine tenths being singletons. Treatment specified: around 19 received Ad26.COV2.S at low or high dose, single or two shots; five or six received placebo; per-sample allocation not given. Sampling was performed 63 days after the first vaccine or placebo injection. This specimen consisted of peripheral blood, obtained in a trial of Ad26.COV2.S vaccine versus placebo. These receptors were obtained from a person between 18 and 65 years old who received the Ad26.COV2.S COVID-19 vaccine or a placebo.

V and J are TRBV15 and TRBJ2-7; TRBD1 matches 9 bases. CDR3 size: 15 residues. Germline V gene lookup returns CDR1 LNHNV and CDR2 YYDKDF (reference sequence). The ends lost 0 bases at V and 3 bases at J; junction bases unmatched: 3. The CDR3 nucleotides are TGTGCCACCAGCAGAGAGACAGGGGGTGTCTACGAGCAGTACTTC. It is translated as CATSRETGGVYEQYF.

This clone turned up a few times. CDR3 amino acids: CAISNSGQGLANQPQHF. For the CDR3, the DNA is TGTGCCATCAGTAACTCGGGACAGGGGCTCGCCAATCAGCCCCAGCATTTT. This chain links TRBV10-3 with TRBJ1-5, with TRBD1 identical over 10 bases. CDR1 is ENHRY and CDR2 is SYGVKD in the germline V gene. V shed 5 bases, J shed 3 bases, and the junction held 10 bases outside the gene matches. The CDR3 loop spans 17 amino acids.

V is TRBV11-3 and J is TRBJ2-1, with no clear D. CDR3 length: 15 amino acids. Germline V lookup: CDR1 SGHNT, CDR2 YENEEA. Deletions cut 1 base from V and 0 bases from J, with 7 bases between. Here the CDR3 reads CASSLGRLSYNEQFF. CDR3 bases: TGTGCCAGCAGCTTAGGGCGGCTCTCCTACAATGAGCAGTTCTTC.

The chain employs TRBV27 and TRBJ1-2; 9 bases agree with TRBD1. The J segment lost 8 bases and the V segment lost 6 bases, leaving 10 bases of the junction unmatched. Germline CDR1 MNHEY, CDR2 SMNVEV (reference sequence). This CDR3 has 14 residues. The CDR3 region has the DNA TGTGCCAGCAGCCCGGTAGGACAGGGGTGGGGCTACACCTTC. Its protein product is CASSPVGQGWGYTF.

This clone is a singleton in its sample. One end of the junction is discordant with germline, which a read error may explain. The chain recombines TRBV2 with TRBJ1-2, with D uncertain. CDR3 length equals 14 residues. Germline loops: CDR1 SNHLY, CDR2 FYNNEI. CDR3 DNA sequence: TGTGCCAGCAGTGAAACCAATCGGAACCCTCGCATTAGCTTC. This translates into CASSETNRNPRISF.

The rearrangement links TRBV12-3 or TRBV12-4 to TRBJ2-5; 8 bases agree with TRBD1. The V and J ends lost 6 bases and 4 bases, in that order; junction bases with no gene match: 4. The CDR3 loop spans 13 amino acids. CDR3 loop: CASSRTGTETQYF. CDR3 sequence (DNA): TGTGCCAGCAGCCGGACAGGGACAGAGACCCAGTACTTC.

Here the CDR3 reads CASSLEPIVRGYTF. The CDR3 nucleotides are TGTGCCAGCAGCTTGGAACCGATAGTTCGTGGCTACACCTTC. The chain carries TRBV5-4 and TRBJ1-2; no clear D gene. Germline V CDR1 and CDR2: SGHNT, YYREEE (reference sequence). This CDR3 spans 14 amino acids. V lost 0 bases and J 7 bases, leaving 13 bases between the germline ends.

This rearrangement joins TRBV4-2 to TRBJ2-5, with 11 bases that match TRBD2. Germline trimming cut 1 base from V and 5 bases from J; bases unmatched to any gene: 6. The germline CDR1 and CDR2 sequences are LGHNA and YNFKEQ. This CDR3 has 16 residues. Here the CDR3 DNA reads TGTGCCAGCAGCCAAGTACTAGCGGGGGCCGGGGAGACCCAGTACTTC. Amino acid sequence: CASSQVLAGAGETQYF.

The V call is TRBV5-5, the J call TRBJ1-1, with D perhaps TRBD1 (6 bases). CDR3 length: 16 amino acids. CDR1 and CDR2 from the germline V gene are SGHKS and YYEKEE (reference sequence). Trimming left V 3 bases short and J 4 bases short, with 19 bases between. This chain's CDR3 is CASSSHPGAQGTEAFF. CDR3 sequence (DNA): TGTGCCAGCAGCTCGCACCCGGGGGCGCAGGGCACTGAAGCTTTCTTT.

This clone was counted between two and nine times. The chain joins TRBV5-1 to TRBJ1-6; TRBD1 is a possible D gene (6 bases). The CDR3 is 15 residues long. Trimming removed 10 bases from V and 0 bases from J, with 14 bases in between. Germline V gene data show CDR1 as SGHRS and CDR2 as YFSETQ. The DNA for the CDR3 is TGCGCCTCAGCGGACAGTAGCTCCTATAATTCACCCCTCCACTTT. Its protein is CASADSSSYNSPLHF.

The chain carries TRBV5-5 and TRBJ2-5, with D possibly called TRBD1 or TRBD2 (5 bases each). Trimming left V 3 bases short and J 5 bases short, with 14 bases between. Germline V lookup: CDR1 SGHKS, CDR2 YYEKEE (reference sequence). CDR3 length: 14 amino acids. The CDR3 spells CASSSGTLGETQYF. CDR3 in DNA: TGTGCCAGCAGCTCAGGGACGTTAGGGGAGACCCAGTACTTC.

The gene calls are TRBV11-1 and TRBJ1-2; D is unclear. The CDR3 is made up of 12 amino acids. Between the trimmed V and J ends, which lost 1 base and 7 bases, there was a span of 7 bases. CDR1 is SGHAT, CDR2 FQDESV, per germline (reference sequence). The CDR3 DNA sequence: TGTGCCAGCAGCTTAGAGGGCTCTGGCTACACCTTC. Its protein is CASSLEGSGYTF. Looking up the rest from reference TRBV11-1 and TRBJ1-2 gives the full variable domain: EAEVAQSPRYKITEKSQAVAFWCDPISGHATLYWYRQILGQGPELLVQFQDESVVDDSQLPKDRFSAERLKGVDSTLKIQPAELGDSAMYLCASSLEGSGYTFGSGTRLTVV.

V gene TRBV6-5 combines with J gene TRBJ1-2; maybe TRBD1 (5 bases). Germline V gives CDR1 MNHEY, CDR2 SVGAGI. The CDR3 contains 14 residues. V lost 4 bases and J lost 5, with 14 bases in between. CDR3 residues: CASSFRGSGYGYTF. The CDR3, as DNA: TGTGCCAGCAGTTTCCGGGGCTCTGGGTATGGCTACACCTTC.

The V gene is TRBV5-5, the J gene TRBJ1-1, with D possibly matching TRBD1 (5 bases). The CDR3 is 15 residues long. CDR1 is SGHKS, CDR2 YYEKEE, per germline (reference sequence). V was clipped by 4 bases and J by 1 base, with 14 bases between them. Here the CDR3 DNA reads TGTGCCAGCAGCCCCCAGGTGGGGGGGAACACTGAAGCTTTCTTT. This sequence encodes CASSPQVGGNTEAFF.

This clone was recorded once. The chain employs TRBV6-2 or TRBV6-3 and TRBJ1-2; D gene unclear. V was shortened by 5 bases and J by 7 bases, with 14 bases between the two germline ends. CDR1 is MNHEY, CDR2 SVGEGT, per germline. CDR3 length: 13 amino acids. CDR3 region: CASSPDLDSGYTF. CDR3 in DNA: TGTGCCAGCAGTCCAGACCTGGATTCTGGCTACACCTTC.

The chain uses TRBV4-1 and TRBJ1-2; 7 nucleotides align to TRBD1. This CDR3 region has 16 residues. The germline gives CDR1 MGHRA, CDR2 YSYEKL. V shed 3 bases, J shed 5 bases, and the junction held 12 bases outside the gene matches. The CDR3 is CASSQLLAGTAYGYTF. The CDR3 coding sequence is TGCGCCAGCAGCCAGCTATTAGCAGGGACAGCTTATGGCTACACCTTC.

The V call is TRBV30, the J call TRBJ1-2; D ambiguous. Germline V gene sequence: CDR1 GTSNPN, CDR2 SVGIG (reference sequence). CDR3 length: 14 amino acids. Trimming cost V 0 bases and J 2 bases, with 10 bases left between them. CDR3 DNA: TGTGCCTGGAGTGTACGAGGCAGAAACTATGGCTACACCTTC. Amino acids: CAWSVRGRNYGYTF. The variable domain in full, with the rest retrieved from reference TRBV30 and TRBJ1-2, is SQTIHQWPATLVQPVGSPLSLECTVEGTSNPNLYWYRQAAGRGLQLLFYSVGIGQISSEVPQNLSASRPQDRQFILSSKKLLLSDSGFYLCAWSVRGRNYGYTFGSGTRLTVV.

This chain joins TRBV6-2 or TRBV6-3 and TRBJ1-2, with TRBD1 as a possible D gene (5 bases). In germline, CDR1 is MNHEY, CDR2 SVGEGT. Trimming cost V 4 bases and J 0 bases, with 15 bases left between them. The length of the CDR3 is 16 residues. CDR3 nucleotide sequence: TGTGCCAGCAGTTCTCTCCGACAGACAGCTAACTATGGCTACACCTTC. Protein: CASSSLRQTANYGYTF.